The 8 T cell receptor beta chains reported below all come from one sample, sequenced in a study of blood T cell repertoires in COVID-19. TCRdb's copy holds only in-frame clones and misses some; the assay was immunoSEQ multiplex PCR. The table records 300,000 to 450,000 clones, roughly 89% of them present only once. The sequenced material came from peripheral blood. Receptors originate from a woman aged 55-69 years with COVID-19, enrolled during active disease.

The genes are TRBV28 and TRBJ1-2, with D possibly being TRBD1 (6 bases). This CDR3 has 12 residues. CDR1 and CDR2 from the germline V gene are MDHEN and SYDVKM. The V and J ends lost 6 bases and 6 bases respectively, with 11 bases between them. CDR3 residues: CASSPRTDGYTF. The DNA for the CDR3 is TGTGCCAGCAGCCCCAGGACAGATGGCTACACCTTC.

This chain connects TRBV19 to TRBJ2-1; 14 bases are a match to TRBD2. The CDR3 totals 20 residues. Germline CDR1 reads LNHDA; CDR2 reads SQIVND (reference sequence). J lost 8 bases, V lost 6 bases, and 21 bases had no gene match. CDR3 sequence: CASSRITGTSGGRRLHEQFF. The CDR3 nucleotides are TGTGCCAGTAGCCGAATAACCGGGACTAGCGGGGGACGACGACTTCATGAGCAGTTCTTC.

The chain joins TRBV6-6 to TRBJ2-5; D is possibly TRBD2 (6 bases). Germline CDR1 MNHNY, CDR2 SVGAGI (reference sequence). The CDR3 contains 14 residues. Trimming pared 6 bases from V and 5 bases from J, leaving 16 bases between. CDR3 DNA sequence: TGTGCCAGCAGCAACCGGAGGGGCGTGGAGACCCAGTACTTC. Translating gives CASSNRRGVETQYF.

The chain links TRBV2 to TRBJ1-2; TRBD1 matches 11 bases. CDR1 SNHLY and CDR2 FYNNEI come from the germline V gene. V trimming: 4 bases; J trimming: 6 bases; junction bases outside the gene matches: 4. The CDR3 has 14 amino acids. CDR3 region: CASSGDRGSNGYTF. Here the CDR3 DNA reads TGTGCCAGCAGTGGGGACAGGGGGTCAAATGGCTACACCTTC.

The chain uses TRBV6-5 and TRBJ2-7; no clear D. This CDR3 has 14 residues. Germline CDR1 and CDR2: MNHEY and SVGAGI. Trimming shortened V by 6 bases and J by 2 bases, and 14 bases separated the two germline ends. This CDR3 reads CASRPYSRTYEQYF. CDR3 nucleotides: TGTGCCAGCAGGCCGTACAGTCGGACCTACGAGCAGTACTTC.

The chain joins TRBV19 to TRBJ1-4, with D possibly being TRBD1 (6 bases). V lost 3 bases and J 0 bases, leaving 14 bases between the germline ends. The CDR3 runs 17 residues. CDR1 is LNHDA and CDR2 is SQIVND in the germline V gene (reference sequence). CDR3 DNA: TGTGCCAGTAGTATCGGGAATAGGGGGACAACTAATGAAAAACTGTTTTTT. Its protein is CASSIGNRGTTNEKLFF.

The rearrangement joins TRBV12-3 or TRBV12-4 to TRBJ1-3; D might be TRBD1 (6 bases). CDR3 length: 13 amino acids. Trimming pared 6 bases from V and 11 bases from J, leaving 17 bases between. CDR3 in DNA: TGTGCCAGCAGGAAACCCGGTTGGGGGCCCATATATTTT. This translates into CASRKPGWGPIYF.

The chain couples TRBV6-5 to TRBJ1-1, with TRBD1 as a possible D gene (6 bases). Germline loops: CDR1 MNHEY, CDR2 SVGAGI. The CDR3 loop spans 12 amino acids. Trimming removed 6 bases at V and 3 bases at J, with 8 bases between. CDR3 protein: CASRDSHTEAFF. CDR3 DNA sequence: TGTGCCAGCAGGGACAGCCACACTGAAGCTTTCTTT.